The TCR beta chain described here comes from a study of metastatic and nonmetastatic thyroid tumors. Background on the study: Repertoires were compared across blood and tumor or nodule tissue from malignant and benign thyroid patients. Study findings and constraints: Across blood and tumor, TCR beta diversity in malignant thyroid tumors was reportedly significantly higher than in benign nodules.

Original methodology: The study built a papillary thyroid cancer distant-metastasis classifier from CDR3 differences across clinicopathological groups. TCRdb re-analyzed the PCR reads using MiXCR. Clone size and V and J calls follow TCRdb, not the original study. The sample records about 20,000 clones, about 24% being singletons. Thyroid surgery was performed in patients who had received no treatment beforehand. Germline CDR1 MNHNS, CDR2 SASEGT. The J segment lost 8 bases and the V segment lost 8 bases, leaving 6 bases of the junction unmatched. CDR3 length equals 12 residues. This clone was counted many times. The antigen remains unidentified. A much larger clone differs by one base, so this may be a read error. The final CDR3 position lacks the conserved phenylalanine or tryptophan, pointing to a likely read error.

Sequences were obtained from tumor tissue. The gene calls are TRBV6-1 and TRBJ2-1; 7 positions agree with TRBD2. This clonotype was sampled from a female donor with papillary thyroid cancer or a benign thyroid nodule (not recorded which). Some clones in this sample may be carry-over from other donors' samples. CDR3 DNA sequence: TGTGCCAGCTCGCCACGGGGGGATGAGCAGTTCCTC. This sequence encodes CASSPRGDEQFL.